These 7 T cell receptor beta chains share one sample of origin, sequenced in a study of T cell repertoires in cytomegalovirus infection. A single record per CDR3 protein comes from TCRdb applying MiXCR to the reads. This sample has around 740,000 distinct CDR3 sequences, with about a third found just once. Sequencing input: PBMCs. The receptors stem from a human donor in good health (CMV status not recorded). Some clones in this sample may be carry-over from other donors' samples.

CDR3 region: CSVGQGQGETQYF. In DNA form, the CDR3 reads TGCAGCGTTGGACAGGGGCAGGGAGAGACCCAGTACTTC. This chain links TRBV29-1 with TRBJ2-5, with 8 bases matching TRBD1. Germline assignment: CDR1 SQVTM and CDR2 ANQGSEA. This CDR3 has 13 residues. With V trimmed by 4 bases and J by 4 bases, 5 bases remained unmatched.

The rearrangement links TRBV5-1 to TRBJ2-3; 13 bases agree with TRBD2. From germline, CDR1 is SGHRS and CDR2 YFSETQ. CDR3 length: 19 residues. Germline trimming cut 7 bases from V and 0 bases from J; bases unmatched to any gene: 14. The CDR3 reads CASGQEGTSGIRSTDTQYF. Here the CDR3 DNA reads TGCGCCAGCGGGCAGGAAGGGACTAGCGGGATACGAAGCACAGATACGCAGTATTTT.

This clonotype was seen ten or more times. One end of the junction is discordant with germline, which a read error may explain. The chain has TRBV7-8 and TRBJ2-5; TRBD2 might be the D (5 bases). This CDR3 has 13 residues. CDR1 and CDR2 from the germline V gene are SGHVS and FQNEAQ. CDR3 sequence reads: CASSLAVGWTQYF. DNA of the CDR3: TGTGCCAGCAGCCTAGCCGTCGGTTGGACCCAGTACTTC.

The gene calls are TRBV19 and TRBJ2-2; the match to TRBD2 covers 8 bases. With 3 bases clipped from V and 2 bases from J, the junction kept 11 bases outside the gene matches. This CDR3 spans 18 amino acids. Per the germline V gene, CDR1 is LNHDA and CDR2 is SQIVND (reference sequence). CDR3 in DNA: TGTGCCAGTAGTATCACCCTTACCGGGACTAGAAACACCGGGGAGCTGTTTTTT. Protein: CASSITLTGTRNTGELFF.

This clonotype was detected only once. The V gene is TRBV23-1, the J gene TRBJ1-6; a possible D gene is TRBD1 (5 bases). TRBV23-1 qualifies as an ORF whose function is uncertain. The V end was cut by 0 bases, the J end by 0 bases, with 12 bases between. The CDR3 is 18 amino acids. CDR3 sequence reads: CASSQSAPGGSYNSPLHF. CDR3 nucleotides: TGCGCCAGCAGTCAATCAGCCCCCGGGGGCTCCTATAATTCACCCCTCCACTTT.

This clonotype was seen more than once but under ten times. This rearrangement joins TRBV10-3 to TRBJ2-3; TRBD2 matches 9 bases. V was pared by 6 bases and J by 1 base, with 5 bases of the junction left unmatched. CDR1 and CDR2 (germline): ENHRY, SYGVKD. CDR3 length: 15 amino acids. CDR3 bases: TGTGCCATCAGCGCACCTAGCGGGGGCACAGATACGCAGTATTTT. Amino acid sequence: CAISAPSGGTDTQYF.

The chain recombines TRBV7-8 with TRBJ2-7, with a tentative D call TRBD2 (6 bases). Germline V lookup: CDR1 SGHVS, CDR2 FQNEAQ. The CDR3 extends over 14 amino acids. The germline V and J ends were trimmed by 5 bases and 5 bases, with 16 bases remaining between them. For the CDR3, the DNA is TGTGCCAGCAGCAAAGAGGGCGGGATTCACGAGCAGTACTTC. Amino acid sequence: CASSKEGGIHEQYF. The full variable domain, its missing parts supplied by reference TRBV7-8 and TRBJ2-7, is GAGVSQSPRYKVAKRGQDVALRCDPISGHVSLFWYQQALGQGPEFLTYFQNEAQLDKSGLPSDRFFAERPEGSVSTLKIQRTQQEDSAVYLCASSKEGGIHEQYFGPGTRLTVT.